This TCR beta chain was documented in a study of T cells in tuberculosis. CDR1 is MRHNA, CDR2 SNTAGT, per germline. Deletions cut 1 base from V and 5 bases from J, with 12 bases between. The CDR3 extends over 15 amino acids. The protocol was immunoSEQ multiplex PCR, while the TCRdb copy is restricted to in-frame clones and leaves out a portion. The data hold tens of thousands of clones, with 95% to 98% observed a single time. As concerns this clone: Antigen unknown.

Study observations and caveats: Active tuberculosis cases were adults; controls were adolescents. Smaller alpha distances in active tuberculosis partly reflected shorter CDR3-alpha lengths. Active tuberculosis TCR-alpha repertoires lay closer to GMM-specific TCRs than IGRA-negative controls, suggesting clonal expansion.

The chain is built from TRBV6-4 and TRBJ2-1; maybe TRBD1 (5 bases). This sequence was found in a donor under 30 with latent tuberculosis or without tuberculosis infection. Specimen: PBMCs. CDR3 amino acids: CASSDYRTNHNEQFF. CDR3 bases: TGTGCCAGCAGTGACTACAGGACCAACCACAATGAGCAGTTCTTC.